The sequence of this T cell receptor (beta chain) was determined in a study of blood T cell repertoires in COVID-19. Across the study: Sources were T cells, B-cell-depleted T cells, or PBMCs; the material itself was cDNA or gDNA.

Measured with immunoSEQ multiplex PCR; TCRdb has only the in-frame clones, and not every one. This table has tens of thousands of clones, under 95% appearing once. The sample consisted of peripheral blood. The origin of this receptor is a man in his fifties or sixties with acute or convalescent COVID-19.

Here the CDR3 DNA reads TGTGCCAGTAGTCCCCCGGGAGTCGATGGCTACACCTTC. Translation: CASSPPGVDGYTF. The V gene is TRBV19, the J gene TRBJ1-2; D remains unclear. V shed 5 bases and J shed 6 bases, with 13 bases lying between them. Germline assignment: CDR1 LNHDA and CDR2 SQIVND (reference sequence). This CDR3 spans 13 amino acids. Full variable domain (outside the CDR3, taken from reference TRBV19 and TRBJ1-2): DGGITQSPKYLFRKEGQNVTLSCEQNLNHDAMYWYRQDPGQGLRLIYYSQIVNDFQKGDIAEGYSVSREKKESFPLTVTSAQKNPTAFYLCASSPPGVDGYTFGSGTRLTVV.